This entry lists 18 T cell receptor beta chains sequenced from one sample in a study of shared clonotypes between healthy human individuals. The protocol was immunoSEQ multiplex PCR, while the TCRdb copy is restricted to in-frame clones and leaves out a portion. The sample shows roughly 2.2 million clones, just over 90% of them seen only once. Sequences were obtained from naive CD4+ T cells from PBMCs. Subset defined: CD45RA+ positively selected. The receptors were gathered from a young man in good health. Some clones in this sample may be carry-over from other donors' samples.

The V call is TRBV6-6, the J call TRBJ2-7; tentatively, D is TRBD1 (5 bases). Trimming stripped 2 bases from V and 2 bases from J, with 10 bases between. CDR1 and CDR2 (germline): MNHNY, SVGAGI (reference sequence). This CDR3 has 14 amino acids. In DNA, the CDR3 is TGTGCCAGCAGTTACGCCGACAGAGCCTACGAGCAGTACTTC. This translates into CASSYADRAYEQYF.

The chain employs TRBV5-5 and TRBJ2-1; D gene unclear. This CDR3 is built from 14 residues. The V end was cut by 1 base, the J end by 3 bases, with 8 bases between. Germline loops: CDR1 SGHKS, CDR2 YYEKEE (reference sequence). CDR3 sequence (DNA): TGTGCCAGCAGCTTGTGGCGGAACTACAATGAGCAGTTCTTC. This codes for CASSLWRNYNEQFF.

Notes on this clone: The identical CDR3 is also encoded by other nucleotide sequences in the sample. J is TRBJ1-5 and V is TRBV20-1, with no clear D. The V and J ends lost 3 bases and 2 bases respectively, with 2 bases between them. The germline V gene encodes CDR1 DFQATT and CDR2 SNEGSKA (reference sequence). The CDR3 sequence is 11 residues long. Here the CDR3 DNA reads TGCAGTGCTAGTCGCAATCAGCCCCAGCATTTT. Translated: CSASRNQPQHF.

This clone came up once. This chain uses TRBV10-3 with TRBJ2-3, with 10 bases identical to TRBD2. V shed 5 bases and J 3 bases; nucleotides not matched to a gene: 2. From germline, CDR1 is ENHRY and CDR2 SYGVKD. The CDR3 extends over 14 amino acids. The CDR3 sequence: CAISSGRATDTQYF. CDR3 in DNA: TGTGCCATCAGTAGCGGGAGGGCGACAGATACGCAGTATTTT.

This clone was picked up one time. The chain uses TRBV6-1 and TRBJ2-7; D possibly corresponds to TRBD1 (6 bases). The germline CDR1 and CDR2 sequences are MNHNS and SASEGT. With 7 bases removed from V and 3 bases from J, the gap between germline ends came to 13 bases. CDR3 size: 13 residues. The CDR3 sequence: CASTPGHVYEQYF. CDR3 in DNA: TGTGCCAGCACTCCGGGACACGTCTACGAGCAGTACTTC.

A note on this clone: Different DNA sequences within this sample yield the same CDR3. The V gene is TRBV5-1, the J gene TRBJ2-7, with 8 bases identical to TRBD1. V lost 2 bases, J lost 0 bases, and 1 base stayed unmatched. CDR1 and CDR2 (germline): SGHRS, YFSETQ. The CDR3 is made up of 14 amino acids. CDR3 sequence reads: CASSLGQGSYEQYF. The CDR3 bases are TGCGCCAGCAGCTTAGGACAGGGCTCCTACGAGCAGTACTTC.

This chain uses TRBV18 with TRBJ1-5; D is uncertain. V lost 4 bases and J lost 0, with 16 bases in between. The germline gives CDR1 KGHSH, CDR2 LQKENI. The CDR3 has 17 residues. The DNA for the CDR3 is TGTGCCAGCTCACTAAACCAGGCGGGCTATAGCAATCAGCCCCAGCATTTT. Translated: CASSLNQAGYSNQPQHF.

The genes are TRBV5-1 and TRBJ2-3, with D perhaps given as TRBD1 or TRBD2 (5 bases each). V lost 2 bases to trimming and J lost 1 base, with 11 bases between them. The CDR3 spans 15 residues. Germline assignment: CDR1 SGHRS and CDR2 YFSETQ. This CDR3 reads CASSFVGAGTDTQYF. The CDR3 DNA reads TGCGCCAGCAGCTTCGTCGGGGCAGGCACAGATACGCAGTATTTT.

This clone was seen once. DNA of the CDR3: TGTGCCAGCAGTAGCATTTACGGAGAGACCCAGTACTTC. This gives the protein CASSSIYGETQYF. The chain is built from TRBV6-1 and TRBJ2-5; no reliable D call. V lost 5 bases, J lost 4 bases, and 11 bases lay in between. Germline values: CDR1 MNHNS, CDR2 SASEGT. The CDR3 spans 13 residues.

This chain joins TRBV7-6 and TRBJ2-7; D is perhaps TRBD1 (5 bases). Germline V lookup: CDR1 SGHVS, CDR2 FNYEAQ. There are 16 residues in the CDR3. V lost 1 base, J lost 3 bases, and 16 bases lay in between. CDR3 in amino acids: CASSLGGGTTVYEQYF. The CDR3 DNA follows: TGTGCCAGCAGCTTAGGGGGCGGTACAACCGTCTACGAGCAGTACTTC.

The rearrangement links TRBV5-1 to TRBJ1-3; D might be TRBD1 (5 bases). The V end was cut by 4 bases, the J end by 4 bases, with 9 bases between. The CDR3 covers 13 residues. The germline V gene encodes CDR1 SGHRS and CDR2 YFSETQ. DNA of the CDR3: TGCGCCAGCAGCACTGACAGAGGAAACACCATATATTTT. Translated, it gives CASSTDRGNTIYF.

The chain recombines TRBV4-1 with TRBJ2-3; D gene unclear. Trimming removed 2 bases from V and 0 bases from J, with 15 bases in between. This CDR3 has 17 amino acids. Germline-derived CDR1 and CDR2 are MGHRA and YSYEKL. The CDR3 DNA reads TGCGCCAGCAGCCAACAGCCGCAGGAGACTAGCACAGATACGCAGTATTTT. This gives the protein CASSQQPQETSTDTQYF.

This rearrangement joins TRBV6-1 to TRBJ1-1, with D possibly being TRBD1 (6 bases). This CDR3 contains 16 residues. V lost 3 bases to trimming and J lost 2 bases, with 16 bases between them. The germline V gene has CDR1 MNHNS and CDR2 SASEGT. Here the CDR3 DNA reads TGTGCCAGCAGTGAGACGGTCCTAGGGGGAAACACTGAAGCTTTCTTT. Amino acid sequence: CASSETVLGGNTEAFF.

Worth noting for this clone: In the same sample, other DNA sequences code for this CDR3. The chain combines TRBV2 with TRBJ2-1, with 13 bases fitting TRBD2. Germline assignment: CDR1 SNHLY and CDR2 FYNNEI. The V segment lost 11 bases and the J segment 5 bases; nucleotides outside the gene matches: 3. The CDR3 length is 13 residues. The chain's CDR3 is CAGGTSGNNEQFF. The CDR3 nucleotides are TGTGCCGGCGGGACTAGCGGGAACAATGAGCAGTTCTTC.

The rearrangement links TRBV28 to TRBJ2-7, with TRBD1 matching over 7 bases. The V and J ends lost 7 bases and 2 bases, in that order; junction bases with no gene match: 5. The CDR3 is 13 residues long. Germline V gives CDR1 MDHEN, CDR2 SYDVKM. The DNA for the CDR3 is TGTGCCAGCACTGGGACAGTGGCCTACGAGCAGTACTTC. Protein sequence: CASTGTVAYEQYF.

CDR3 loop: CSVEGKQGGVGTQYF. DNA of the CDR3: TGCAGCGTTGAGGGGAAACAGGGAGGAGTAGGGACCCAGTACTTC. The J gene is TRBJ2-5, the V gene TRBV29-1, with D perhaps matching TRBD1 or TRBD2 (6 bases each). CDR1 is SQVTM and CDR2 is ANQGSEA in the germline V gene. Between the trimmed V and J ends, which lost 3 bases and 7 bases, there was a span of 21 bases. This CDR3 has 15 amino acids.

This sequence joins TRBV5-1 and TRBJ1-5, with D unclear. The V and J ends lost 3 bases and 6 bases respectively, with 10 bases between them. This CDR3 spans 13 amino acids. Germline V CDR1 and CDR2: SGHRS, YFSETQ. In DNA, the CDR3 is TGCGCCAGCAGCTCGTTCCTGGGTCAGCCCCAGCATTTT. It yields the protein CASSSFLGQPQHF.

The chain joins TRBV4-1 to TRBJ2-1; D perhaps matches TRBD2 (6 bases). Germline V gene data show CDR1 as MGHRA and CDR2 as YSYEKL. Trimming removed 4 bases at V and 8 bases at J, with 6 bases between. There are 11 residues in the CDR3. CDR3 amino acids: CASSPGDEQFF. The CDR3 nucleotides read TGCGCCAGCAGCCCGGGGGATGAGCAGTTCTTC.